The 17 T cell receptor beta chains in this list originate from one sample, sequenced in a study of cytomegalovirus exposure and HLA in healthy donors (dated by TCRdb to about 2017). The library was generated by the immunoSEQ multiplex PCR assay. For the multiplex PCR, a mixture combining 60 forward primers for TCR Vbeta segments and 13 reverse primers for TCR Jbeta segments was used. Held by TCRdb, this immuneACCESS table contains in-frame sequences only and omits some clones. Under half of the omission traces to an unresolved V gene where checked; the cause of the rest is unknown. The sample yields 200,000 to 250,000 clones; 75% to 80% were counted once. Around 2% of the sample comes from the top ten. Material for sequencing was PBMCs. The receptors originated from a man aged 18-30 years in good health and CMV-seronegative.

The genes are TRBV29-1 and TRBJ1-1; 11 bases line up with TRBD1. The CDR3 loop spans 13 amino acids. Germline V gene data show CDR1 as SQVTM and CDR2 as ANQGSEA. V shed 5 bases and J 4 bases; nucleotides not matched to a gene: 3. CDR3 sequence: CSVWTGGGTEAFF. DNA of the CDR3: TGCAGCGTTTGGACAGGGGGCGGCACTGAAGCTTTCTTT.

This clone came up once. The chain recombines TRBV5-3 with TRBJ2-1, with TRBD2 identical over 10 bases. TRBV5-3 is an ORF for which the function is uncertain. V was pared by 2 bases and J by 8 bases, with 7 bases of the junction left unmatched. The CDR3 is 15 residues long. The CDR3: CARSLILAGCDEQFF. In nucleotides, the CDR3 is TGTGCCAGAAGCTTAATACTAGCGGGGTGCGATGAGCAGTTCTTC.

The chain joins TRBV10-2 to TRBJ1-2; weak D call: TRBD1 (6 bases). Germline V gives CDR1 WSHSY, CDR2 SAAADI. The CDR3 length is 14 residues. The V end was cut by 7 bases, the J end by 4 bases, with 16 bases between. Written as DNA, the CDR3 is TGCGCCAGCACCGAGGGGGTCTTCATCTATGGCTACACCTTC. It translates to CASTEGVFIYGYTF.

The chain has TRBV19 and TRBJ2-7; weak D call: TRBD1 (6 bases). Trimming took off 7 bases at V and 2 bases at J, with 9 bases between the two ends. The CDR3 has 12 residues. Germline CDR1 is LNHDA and CDR2 is SQIVND (reference sequence). CDR3 loop: CASKDRTYEQYF. In DNA, the CDR3 is TGTGCCAGTAAGGACAGAACCTACGAGCAGTACTTC.

This clone was observed a handful of times. The V gene is TRBV28, the J gene TRBJ2-3; the match to TRBD2 covers 11 bases. Germline V gene sequence: CDR1 MDHEN, CDR2 SYDVKM. V was clipped by 8 bases and J by 4 bases; unmatched bases: 8. The CDR3 is made up of 15 amino acids. The CDR3 reads CASVPIAGGPDTQYF. The CDR3 DNA is TGTGCCAGCGTCCCAATAGCGGGAGGGCCAGATACGCAGTATTTT.

This chain uses TRBV7-6 with TRBJ1-1; D might be TRBD1 (5 bases). Germline V gene data show CDR1 as SGHVS and CDR2 as FNYEAQ. V was shortened by 5 bases and J by 5 bases, with 18 bases between the two germline ends. The CDR3 spans 15 residues. The CDR3 sequence is CASSPPGGGRTEAFF. Here the CDR3 DNA reads TGTGCCAGCAGCCCCCCGGGGGGAGGGAGAACTGAAGCTTTCTTT.

The chain combines TRBV7-9 with TRBJ2-4; a weak D match, TRBD2 (6 bases). V dropped 5 bases and J dropped 9 bases, with 14 bases sitting between them. This CDR3 region has 13 residues. CDR1 and CDR2 (germline): SEHNR, FQNEAQ (reference sequence). The CDR3 bases are TGTGCCAGCAGCCCGCGGGGATCTGTCATTCAGTACTTC. As protein: CASSPRGSVIQYF.

The chain recombines TRBV27 with TRBJ2-3; 11 nucleotides agree with TRBD1. V shed 6 bases, J shed 0 bases, and the junction held 11 bases outside the gene matches. There are 18 residues in the CDR3. Germline V gene data show CDR1 as MNHEY and CDR2 as SMNVEV (reference sequence). The CDR3 nucleotides are TGTGCCAGCAGCCGAACCGGGACAGGGGGAATTAGCACAGATACGCAGTATTTT. Translating it yields CASSRTGTGGISTDTQYF.

As regards this clone: The same CDR3 is also encoded by other DNA sequences in this sample. This chain links TRBV18 with TRBJ2-7; perhaps TRBD2 as D (7 bases). In germline, CDR1 is KGHSH, CDR2 LQKENI. The CDR3 runs to 15 residues. V gave up 3 bases and J gave up 2 bases, with 14 bases separating them. In nucleotides, the CDR3 is TGTGCCAGCTCACCCCCTAGGGGGGGGCCCTACGAGCAGTACTTC. Protein product: CASSPPRGGPYEQYF.

The chain joins TRBV4-2 to TRBJ2-3, with 10 bases that match TRBD2. Trimming removed 0 bases from V and 4 bases from J; junction bases left unmatched: 7. The CDR3 runs 17 residues. Germline V gene lookup returns CDR1 LGHNA and CDR2 YNFKEQ. CDR3 sequence reads: CASSQDRLAGDPDTQYF. CDR3 sequence (DNA): TGTGCCAGCAGCCAAGATCGGCTAGCGGGAGACCCAGATACGCAGTATTTT.

The chain employs TRBV28 and TRBJ1-2, with TRBD1 identical over 8 bases. This CDR3 contains 13 residues. CDR1 and CDR2 (germline): MDHEN, SYDVKM. V lost 6 bases, J lost 3 bases, and 3 bases stayed unmatched. The CDR3 loop reads CASSLQGDYGYTF. The CDR3 nucleotides are TGTGCCAGCAGCTTACAGGGGGACTATGGCTACACCTTC.

This sequence joins TRBV7-2 and TRBJ2-7; TRBD1 agrees at 10 bases. V lost 5 bases to trimming and J lost 7 bases; unmatched junction nucleotides: 8. This CDR3 is built from 14 residues. Germline V gives CDR1 SGHTA, CDR2 FQGNSA. The CDR3 coding sequence is TGTGCCAGCAGCCGAGACAGGGGGCGCAAAGAGCAGTACTTC. It encodes CASSRDRGRKEQYF.

The gene calls are TRBV7-2 and TRBJ2-3, with 12 bases lining up with TRBD2. Losses at the gene ends were 2 bases for V and 5 bases for J; bases not matched to a gene: 5. This CDR3 has 16 residues. Germline lookup yields CDR1 SGHTA and CDR2 FQGNSA. CDR3 loop: CASSLLAGGPGDTQYF. The DNA for the CDR3 is TGTGCCAGCAGCTTACTAGCGGGAGGGCCGGGAGATACGCAGTATTTT.

The chain employs TRBV2 and TRBJ2-1, with 8 bases that match TRBD2. The CDR3 contains 15 residues. Trimming at V came to 4 bases and at J to 6 bases, leaving 8 bases not matched to a gene. In germline, CDR1 is SNHLY, CDR2 FYNNEI. The CDR3 protein is CASSATAGVSNEQFF. In nucleotides, the CDR3 is TGTGCCAGCAGTGCAACAGCGGGAGTCTCCAATGAGCAGTTCTTC.

This clone has more than one count but fewer than ten. The V and J genes are TRBV7-8 and TRBJ2-3, with D perhaps matching TRBD1 (6 bases). V was shortened by 0 bases and J by 1 base, with 14 bases between the two germline ends. The CDR3 loop spans 17 amino acids. Germline values: CDR1 SGHVS, CDR2 FQNEAQ. CDR3 protein: CASSLAGTTGGTDTQYF. In DNA, the CDR3 is TGTGCCAGCAGCTTAGCTGGGACAACAGGAGGCACAGATACGCAGTATTTT. Together with reference TRBV7-8 and TRBJ2-3, the CDR3 gives the full variable domain: GAGVSQSPRYKVAKRGQDVALRCDPISGHVSLFWYQQALGQGPEFLTYFQNEAQLDKSGLPSDRFFAERPEGSVSTLKIQRTQQEDSAVYLCASSLAGTTGGTDTQYFGPGTRLTVL.

The chain employs TRBV7-2 and TRBJ2-1, with 9 nucleotides matching TRBD1. Germline V gene data show CDR1 as SGHTA and CDR2 as FQGNSA. V shed 5 bases, J shed 3 bases, and the junction held 8 bases outside the gene matches. The CDR3 has 16 amino acids. For the CDR3, the DNA is TGTGCCAGCAGCACAGGGGGCTCGGGGTACTACAATGAGCAGTTCTTC. This translates into CASSTGGSGYYNEQFF.

The chain carries TRBV5-1 and TRBJ1-2; 9 bases map to TRBD1. Trimming took 4 bases from V and 4 from J; bases not matched to a gene: 14. This CDR3 has 17 amino acids. The germline CDR1 and CDR2 sequences are SGHRS and YFSETQ. Here the CDR3 DNA reads TGCGCCAGCAGCCCCGAAATAGGGGGACAGGGCCTCTATGGCTACACCTTC. Translating gives CASSPEIGGQGLYGYTF.